This paragraph covers one T cell receptor beta chain sequence. This sample is drawn from a study of T cells expressing NK-cell markers. Whole-study context: Repertoire data for TCR beta were derived from sorted T cells (CD3+CD56+NKG2C+, CD3+CD56+NKG2C- and CD3+CD56-NKG2C+).

One entry per CDR3 protein, without DNA, is what TCRdb gives after re-calling the 5' RACE reads. In total, the table holds around 550,000 distinct CDR3 sequences. Germline CDR1 MNHEY, CDR2 SVGAGI. The CDR3 has 18 amino acids. This clonotype was sampled from a man aged 18 to 35 in good health. The chain carries TRBV6-5 and TRBJ2-5; TCRdb's D gene call, TRBD1, goes unchecked for lack of DNA. Sequenced input: blood T cells: a sorted CD56 or NKG2C T cell subset, CD4+ or CD8+ T cells, or bulk PBMC T cells (not recorded which). The CDR3 spells CASSYSASFGISTETQYF.